These T cell receptor beta chains were read from a single sample in a study of response to subunit inactivated influenza vaccine. Using its own MiXCR run on the RT-PCR reads, TCRdb lists one record per CDR3 protein. Of roughly 630,000 distinct CDR3 sequences in the sample, 13% to 15% were seen once. The specimen comprised PBMCs from blood, sampled 14 days before vaccination. The receptors derive from a man aged 45-65 years who received an inactivated influenza vaccine. Each CDR3 is given with its conserved first and last residue. The D gene is left open where the match is weak. The size field is filled for only some rows; it gives once, few, many or a size class.

d_gene	v_gene	j_gene	abundance	CDR3nt	CDR3aa
TRBD2	TRBV5-1	TRBJ2-1	.	TGCGCCAGCAGCTTGGCCATTCGCGGGGGGGCGAATGAGCAGTTCTTC	CASSLAIRGGANEQFF
.	TRBV29-1	TRBJ2-1	.	TGCAGCGTTGAAGTGGTCTGGAGAACCGACTACAATGAGCAGTTCTTC	CSVEVVWRTDYNEQFF
.	TRBV7-2	TRBJ1-1	.	TGTGCCAGCAGACCAGGGGTTTTGACTGAAGCTTTCTTT	CASRPGVLTEAFF
.	TRBV5-1	TRBJ2-5	.	TGCGCCAGCAGCTCTCGCGGGGATCTCAGGACGGAGACCCAGTACTTC	CASSSRGDLRTETQYF
.	TRBV7-8	TRBJ2-2	.	TGTGCCAGCAGCCCATTGCTAGACAGGTTGGCCGGGGAGCTGTTTTTT	CASSPLLDRLAGELFF
TRBD2	TRBV11-2	TRBJ2-1	.	TGTGCCAGCAGCTTCCCAACCCGACTAGCGGGGATGGATGAGCAGTTCTTC	CASSFPTRLAGMDEQFF
.	TRBV6-1	TRBJ2-1	few	TGTGCCAGCAGTCTTCTGATCGAGAATGAGCAGTTCTTC	CASSLLIENEQFF
.	TRBV7-2	TRBJ2-2	few	TGTGCCAGCAGCCCGGGCCTGGGGATAGTCGGGGAGCTGTTTTTT	CASSPGLGIVGELFF
.	TRBV10-3	TRBJ2-7	few	TGTGCCATCAGTGAAGGGACAAAGCCCTACGAGCAGTACTTC	CAISEGTKPYEQYF
.	TRBV28	TRBJ2-7	few	TGTGCCAGCAGTCCCGCCGGGAGACGGGGCTCCTACGAGCAGTACTTC	CASSPAGRRGSYEQYF
TRBD2	TRBV7-3	TRBJ2-5	.	TGTACCAGCAGCTCACTTAGCGGGAGCCACCAAGAGACCCAGTACTTC	CTSSSLSGSHQETQYF
.	TRBV6-2/TRBV6-3	TRBJ2-7	few	TGTGCCAGCAGACCAGCCTACCCCTACGAGCAGTACTTC	CASRPAYPYEQYF
.	TRBV6-2/TRBV6-3	TRBJ1-1	few	TGTGCCAGCAGTTACCTCACACAGCGTATGAACACTGAAGCTTTCTTT	CASSYLTQRMNTEAFF
TRBD2	TRBV6-1	TRBJ2-3	.	TGTGCCACCGAAGAGACTAGCGGGGGGTGGGGGGATACGCAGTATTTT	CATEETSGGWGDTQYF
.	TRBV7-8	TRBJ1-5	.	TGTGCCAGCAGCTTAGTCACCGCTAGGGGCAATCAGCCCCAGCATTTT	CASSLVTARGNQPQHF
.	TRBV28	TRBJ1-6	.	TGTGCCAGCACCATCAGCCCGAATTCACCCCTCCACTTT	CASTISPNSPLHF
.	TRBV15	TRBJ1-1	few	TGTGCCACCAGCAGAGATAAGACAGTTTCATTTCTGAACACTGAAGCTTTCTTT	CATSRDKTVSFLNTEAFF
TRBD1	TRBV7-3	TRBJ2-5	few	TGTGCCAGCAGCTTAACAGGGGGCCCGGAGACCCAGTACTTC	CASSLTGGPETQYF
.	TRBV5-1	TRBJ2-7	few	TGCGCCAGCAGCTTGCTCCCTCTCTCCTACGAGCAGTACTTC	CASSLLPLSYEQYF
TRBD2	TRBV4-2	TRBJ2-7	few	TGTGCCAGCAGCCAAGTGGAGGCTAGCGGTGTCCACGAGCAGTACTTC	CASSQVEASGVHEQYF
.	TRBV5-6	TRBJ1-3	few	TGTGCCAGCGGGATCTTACAGGGCATCTCTGGAAACACCATATATTTT	CASGILQGISGNTIYF
TRBD1	TRBV10-3	TRBJ2-2	many	TGTGCCATCAGTGAGTCTGGGGACAGGAGACCGTCCACCGGGGAGCTGTTTTTT	CAISESGDRRPSTGELFF
TRBD2	TRBV2	TRBJ2-5	few	TGTGCCAGCAAGAGAGCGGGGGGTAACCAAGAGACCCAGTACTTC	CASKRAGGNQETQYF
.	TRBV5-5	TRBJ2-1	.	TGTGCCAGCAGCTTGGAAGGACTATCCTACAATGAGCAGTTCTTC	CASSLEGLSYNEQFF
.	TRBV12-3/TRBV12-4	TRBJ2-1	.	TGTGCCAGCAGTTTTGTAGCTAGCCTCGGGAATGAGCAGTTCTTC	CASSFVASLGNEQFF
TRBD2	TRBV4-2	TRBJ2-1	.	TGTGCCAGCAGCCAAGTTAGCGGGAGGGCCAACAATGAGCAGTTCTTC	CASSQVSGRANNEQFF
TRBD2	TRBV20-1	TRBJ2-5	many	TGCAGTGCTAGACCCGGGACAGTTAGCGGGAGGGCCCAAGAGACCCAGTACTTC	CSARPGTVSGRAQETQYF
TRBD1	TRBV28	TRBJ2-7	.	TGTGCCAGCAGTTTATTGGTTGGGGACAGGGGAAACGAGCAGTACTTC	CASSLLVGDRGNEQYF
.	TRBV6-1	TRBJ2-3	.	TGTGCCAGCTGCATCTCGGACAACACAGATACGCAGTATTTT	CASCISDNTDTQYF
.	TRBV19	TRBJ2-1	.	TGTGCCAGTAGTATACTAGGTCGCGAGCAGTTCTTC	CASSILGREQFF
.	TRBV12-3/TRBV12-4	TRBJ2-1	.	TGTGCCAGCAGTTTAGCGCAGGGGTACTACAATGAGCAGTTCTTC	CASSLAQGYYNEQFF
.	TRBV20-1	TRBJ2-4	few	TGCAGTGCTAGAGGGGCGGACCCCCAAAACATTCAGTACTTC	CSARGADPQNIQYF
TRBD1	TRBV5-1	TRBJ2-1	few	TGCGCCAGCAGGGAACAGGGGGCAAGCAATGAGCAGTTCTTC	CASREQGASNEQFF
.	TRBV9	TRBJ2-2	.	TGTGCCAGCAGCGTAATACCCGGGGAGCTGTTTTTT	CASSVIPGELFF
.	TRBV24-1	TRBJ2-5	many	TGTGCCACCAGTGGATTGGCAGCCGAAGAGACCCAGTACTTC	CATSGLAAEETQYF
TRBD1	TRBV20-1	TRBJ1-5	many	TGCAGTGCTAGAGCCCCGGGACAGACTCATCAGCCCCAGCATTTT	CSARAPGQTHQPQHF
.	TRBV5-1	TRBJ2-1	many	TGCGCCAGCAGCTTGGAGGGTATGCTCAACAATGAGCAGTTCTTC	CASSLEGMLNNEQFF
TRBD1	TRBV5-4	TRBJ1-5	.	TGTGCCAGCAGCTTACAGGGGGCTGGCCACCCCCAGCATTTT	CASSLQGAGHPQHF
.	TRBV20-1	TRBJ2-7	few	TGCAGTGCTAGGGAGCAGGGCTACGAGCAGTACTTC	CSAREQGYEQYF
.	TRBV20-1	TRBJ1-4	few	TGCAGTGCTAGCCCGGCAGGCTCTAATGAAAAACTGTTTTTT	CSASPAGSNEKLFF
TRBD1	TRBV4-1	TRBJ2-3	.	TGCGCCAGCAGCCAGCCGGACAGGGGGCCAGATACGCAGTATTTT	CASSQPDRGPDTQYF
.	TRBV27	TRBJ1-6	.	TGTGCCAGCAGTTTATTGGGGGGAGCACCCCTCCACTTT	CASSLLGGAPLHF
.	TRBV5-1	TRBJ1-1	few	TGCGCCAGCAGCAACACAGGGTTCACTGAAGCTTTCTTT	CASSNTGFTEAFF
TRBD2	TRBV7-3	TRBJ2-3	few	TGTGCCAGCAGCTTAATCGGGGGGGCGTCGGGCACAGATACGCAGTATTTT	CASSLIGGASGTDTQYF
TRBD1	TRBV5-1	TRBJ2-7	.	TGCGCCAGCAGCCCGCCGGGACAGGGGGCTCGGCGCGAGCAGTACTTC	CASSPPGQGARREQYF
TRBD2	TRBV28	TRBJ2-1	few	TGTGCCAGCAGTTGGACTAGCGGGAGGTTGGGGTCCTACAATGAGCAGTTCTTC	CASSWTSGRLGSYNEQFF
.	TRBV19	TRBJ2-4	.	TGTGCCAGTAGTACGAACAGTGCCCAAAACATTCAGTACTTC	CASSTNSAQNIQYF
.	TRBV10-3	TRBJ1-2	few	TGTGCCATCAACAACGATAGGGCAGAATCCGCCTTC	CAINNDRAESAF
.	TRBV4-3	TRBJ1-1	few	TGCGCCAGCAGCCAAATGGGGAACACTGAAGCTTTCTTT	CASSQMGNTEAFF
.	TRBV20-1	TRBJ2-7	.	TGCAGTGCTAGAGTCACCGACGAGCAGTACTTC	CSARVTDEQYF
.	TRBV3-1	TRBJ2-1	many	TGTGCCAGCAGCCTAGGACCGGGTCGCTCCTACAATGAGCAGTTCTTC	CASSLGPGRSYNEQFF
.	TRBV20-1	TRBJ2-7	few	TGCAGTGCTATTCCGGGACGGATATCCGAGCAGTACTTC	CSAIPGRISEQYF
TRBD1	TRBV28	TRBJ2-1	many	TGTGCCAGCAGCCTAGACGGGACAGAGGCCAGCAATGAGCAGTTCTTC	CASSLDGTEASNEQFF
.	TRBV5-1	TRBJ1-2	.	TGCGCCAGCAGCTTGGATGCACCTGGCTACACCTTC	CASSLDAPGYTF
.	TRBV10-3	TRBJ1-1	few	TGTGCCATCAGAGAGTCGACAGCTAACACTGAAGCTTTCTTT	CAIRESTANTEAFF
.	TRBV29-1	TRBJ1-1	.	TGCAGCGTCGCCGGGACATCCACTGAAGCTTTCTTT	CSVAGTSTEAFF
.	TRBV5-1	TRBJ1-1	few	TGCGCCAGCAGCCCACCCGGACAGTTGAATGAAGCTTTCTTT	CASSPPGQLNEAFF
TRBD1	TRBV9	TRBJ2-5	few	TGTGCCAGCAGCGTAGCTCAGGGGGCCCAAGAGACCCAGTACTTC	CASSVAQGAQETQYF
.	TRBV4-1	TRBJ1-5	.	TGCGCCAGCAGCCAAGACCACAGGGTCAATCAGCCCCAGCATTTT	CASSQDHRVNQPQHF
.	TRBV7-9	TRBJ2-5	many	TGTGCCAGCAGGCGGACAGACCAAGAGACCCAGTACTTC	CASRRTDQETQYF